This T cell receptor beta chain was recorded in a study of cytomegalovirus exposure and HLA in healthy donors. Trimming took off 1 base at V and 1 base at J, with 11 bases between the two ends. Germline-derived CDR1 and CDR2 are SGHKS and YYEKEE (reference sequence). The CDR3 is made up of 15 amino acids. A multiplex PCR was run with 60 Vbeta primers and 13 Jbeta primers. Sequenced by immunoSEQ multiplex PCR; TCRdb stores in-frame clones only, minus some. The sample carries roughly 120,000 clones, 75% to 85% recorded once. The TCR originated in a man aged 30 to 39 in good health and CMV-seronegative. The source material was PBMCs. The J gene is TRBJ1-2, the V gene TRBV5-5; D gene unclear. CDR3 region: CASSLWSDYNYGYTF. CDR3 nucleotides: TGTGCCAGCAGCTTGTGGTCAGACTATAACTATGGCTACACCTTC.